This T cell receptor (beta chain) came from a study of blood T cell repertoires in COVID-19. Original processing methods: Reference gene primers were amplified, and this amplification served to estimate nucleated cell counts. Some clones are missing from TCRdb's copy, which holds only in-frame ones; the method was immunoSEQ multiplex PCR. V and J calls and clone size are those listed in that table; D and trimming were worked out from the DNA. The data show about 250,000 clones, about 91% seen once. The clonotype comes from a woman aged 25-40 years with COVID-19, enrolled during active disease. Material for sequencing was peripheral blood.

The CDR3 spells CASSTGYRSYNEQFF. In DNA form, the CDR3 reads TGTGCCAGTAGTACCGGGTACCGATCCTACAATGAGCAGTTCTTC. This chain links TRBV19 with TRBJ2-1; D call uncertain. This CDR3 contains 15 residues. Trimming stripped 4 bases from V and 1 base from J, with 11 bases between. Germline V gene data show CDR1 as LNHDA and CDR2 as SQIVND (reference sequence).